This T cell receptor beta chain came from a study of blood T cell repertoires in COVID-19. Study in general: Researchers got acute and convalescent COVID-19 samples from the United States, Italy and Spain.

Only in-frame clones appear in the TCRdb table, and some are missing; sequencing was by immunoSEQ multiplex PCR. Found here are roughly 300,000 clones, 80% to 85% of them singletons; the top ten hold around 3.2%. This TCR was recovered from a woman in her fifties or sixties with active or convalescent COVID-19. The sequenced material came from peripheral blood.

CDR3 sequence reads: CASKSRERTGANVLTF. The CDR3 nucleotides read TGTGCCAGCAAGTCCAGGGAAAGAACTGGGGCCAACGTCCTGACTTTC. V usage is TRBV28 and J usage is TRBJ2-6, with D possibly being TRBD1 (5 bases). The CDR3 covers 16 residues. Trimming took 7 bases from V and 2 from J, leaving 15 bases between them. The germline V gene has CDR1 MDHEN and CDR2 SYDVKM.